The 6 T cell receptor beta chains given below trace back to one sample, sequenced in a study of CD8 T cells in ankylosing spondylitis. Study-level findings and limits: Among TCR beta sequences, a motif of under ten highly homologous variants appeared characteristic of ankylosing spondylitis blood.

The antigens for these receptors are not known. One entry per CDR3 protein, called by TCRdb with MiXCR from the 5' RACE reads. This sample has some 700,000 distinct CDR3 sequences, with about 20% found just once. The sequencing sample was made of blood, either unsorted or a sorted T cell fraction (not recorded which). The source of these receptors is a male donor with ankylosing spondylitis.

The CDR3 bases are TGCGCCAGCAGCCAAGTCGGCGAGCAGGGGCCGCCCCAGCATTTT. This gives the protein CASSQVGEQGPPQHF. The genes are TRBV4-1 and TRBJ1-5, with a possible D match to TRBD1 (6 bases). V gave up 1 base and J gave up 9 bases, with 16 bases separating them. The CDR3 is 15 amino acids. The V gene's germline CDR1 is MGHRA and CDR2 YSYEKL.

The rearrangement uses TRBV24-1 and TRBJ1-5; perhaps TRBD1 as D (6 bases). This CDR3 is built from 13 residues. Germline CDR1 KGHDR, CDR2 SFDVKD. V lost 5 bases to trimming and J lost 7 bases, with 11 bases between them. CDR3 nucleotide sequence: TGTGCCACCAGTGGACAGGCTTGGCAGCCCCAGCATTTT. Translating it yields CATSGQAWQPQHF.

This chain links TRBV6-5 with TRBJ2-1; 10 nucleotides line up with TRBD2. The CDR3 covers 16 residues. CDR1 is MNHEY, CDR2 SVGAGI, per germline. Trimming cost V 0 bases and J 8 bases; bases outside gene matches: 7. Here the CDR3 DNA reads TGTGCCAGCAGTTACTCTCTAGCGGGAGCTCGCGATGAGCAGTTCTTC. It specifies CASSYSLAGARDEQFF.

CDR3 in DNA: TGTGCCAGCAGAGAGACTAGCGGGACGTACGAGCAGTACTTC. This encodes CASRETSGTYEQYF. This chain joins TRBV6-1 and TRBJ2-7; 11 bases map to TRBD2. This CDR3 is built from 14 residues. The ends lost 6 bases at V and 4 bases at J; junction bases unmatched: 5. Germline V CDR1 and CDR2: MNHNS, SASEGT.

The chain carries TRBV6-5 and TRBJ2-4; weak D call: TRBD2 (6 bases). V lost 3 bases to trimming and J lost 8 bases, with 23 bases between them. The CDR3 sequence is 17 residues long. CDR1 and CDR2 (germline): MNHEY, SVGAGI. CDR3 bases: TGTGCCAGCAGTTATTTTTCTTTTTTGGACCAGCGGGACATTCAGTACTTC. Translation gives CASSYFSFLDQRDIQYF.

This clonotype was counted between two and nine times. The rearrangement uses TRBV12-3 or TRBV12-4 and TRBJ2-5, with unresolved D. V gave up 5 bases and J gave up 2 bases, with 12 bases separating them. The CDR3 spans 14 residues. CDR3: CASSRRLRQETQYF. The CDR3 bases are TGTGCCAGCAGTCGTAGACTGAGACAAGAGACCCAGTACTTC.